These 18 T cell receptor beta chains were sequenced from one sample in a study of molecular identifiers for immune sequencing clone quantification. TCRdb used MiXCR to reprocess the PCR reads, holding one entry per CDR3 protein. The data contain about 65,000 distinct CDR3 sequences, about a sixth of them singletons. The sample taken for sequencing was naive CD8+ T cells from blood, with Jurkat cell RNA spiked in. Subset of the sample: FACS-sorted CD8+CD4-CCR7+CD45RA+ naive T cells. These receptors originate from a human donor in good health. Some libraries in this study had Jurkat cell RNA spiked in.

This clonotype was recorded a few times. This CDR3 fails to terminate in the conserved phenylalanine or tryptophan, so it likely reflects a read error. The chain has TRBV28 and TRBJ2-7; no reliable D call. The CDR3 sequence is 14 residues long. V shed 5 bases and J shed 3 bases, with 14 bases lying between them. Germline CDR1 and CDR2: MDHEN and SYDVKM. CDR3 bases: TGTGCCAGCAGTCACTCGATTCTCAGCTACGAGCAGTACCTC. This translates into CASSHSILSYEQYL.

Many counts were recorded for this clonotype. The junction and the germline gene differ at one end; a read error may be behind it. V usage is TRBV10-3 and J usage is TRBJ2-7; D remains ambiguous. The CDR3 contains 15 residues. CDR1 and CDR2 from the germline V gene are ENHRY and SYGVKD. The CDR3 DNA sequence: TGTGCCATCAGAGAGTCGACACTGAGCTCCTACGAGCAGTACTTC. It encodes CAIRESTLSSYEQYF.

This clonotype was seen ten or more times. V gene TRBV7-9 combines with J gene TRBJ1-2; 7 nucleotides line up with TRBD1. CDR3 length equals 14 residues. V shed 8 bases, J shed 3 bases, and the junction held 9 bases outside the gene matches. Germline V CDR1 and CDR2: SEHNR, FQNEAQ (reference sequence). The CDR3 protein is CASLGQTNYYGYTF. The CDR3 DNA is TGTGCCAGCCTGGGACAGACAAACTACTATGGCTACACCTTC. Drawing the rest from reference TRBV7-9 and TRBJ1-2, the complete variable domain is DTGVSQNPRHKITKRGQNVTFRCDPISEHNRLYWYRQTLGQGPEFLTYFQNEAQLEKSRLLSDRFSAERPKGSFSTLEIQRTEQGDSAMYLCASLGQTNYYGYTFGSGTRLTVV.

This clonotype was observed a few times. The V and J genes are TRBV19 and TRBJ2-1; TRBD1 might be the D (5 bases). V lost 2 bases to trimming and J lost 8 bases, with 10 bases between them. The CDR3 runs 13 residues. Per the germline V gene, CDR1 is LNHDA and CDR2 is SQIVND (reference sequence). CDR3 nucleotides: TGTGCCAGTAGTATAACTGCAGGGTATGAGCAGTTCTTC. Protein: CASSITAGYEQFF.

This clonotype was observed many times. For the CDR3, the DNA is TGTGCCAGCAGCCCCGGGACAGTCAATCAGCCCCAGCATTTT. Translating gives CASSPGTVNQPQHF. The chain uses TRBV7-9 and TRBJ1-5; 7 nucleotides match TRBD1. After removal of 5 bases from V and 3 bases from J, the junction contained 4 bases not matched to a gene. This CDR3 contains 14 residues. Germline V lookup: CDR1 SEHNR, CDR2 FQNEAQ (reference sequence).

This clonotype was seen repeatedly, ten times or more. As DNA, the CDR3 is TGCAGTGCTCGCTGGGGGGGGCCGGCTCAGCCCCAGCATTTT. Amino acids: CSARWGGPAQPQHF. The V gene is TRBV20-1, the J gene TRBJ1-5; D perhaps matches TRBD1 (6 bases). Germline-derived CDR1 and CDR2 are DFQATT and SNEGSKA (reference sequence). The CDR3 covers 14 residues. V lost 5 bases and J 6 bases, leaving 17 bases between the germline ends.

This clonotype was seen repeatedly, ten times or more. CDR3 coding DNA: TGCAGCGTTGAACTACCGCGGGAGGCCCAAGAGACCCAGTACTTC. It codes for CSVELPREAQETQYF. The chain joins TRBV29-1 to TRBJ2-5; 8 positions match TRBD2. With V trimmed by 2 bases and J by 1 base, 6 bases remained unmatched. This CDR3 contains 15 residues. CDR1 and CDR2 from the germline V gene are SQVTM and ANQGSEA.

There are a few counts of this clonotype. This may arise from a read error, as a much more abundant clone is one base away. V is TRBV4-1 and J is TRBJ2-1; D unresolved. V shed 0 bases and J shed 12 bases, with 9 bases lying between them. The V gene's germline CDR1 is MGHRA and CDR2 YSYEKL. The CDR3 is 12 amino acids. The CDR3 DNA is TGCGCCAGCAGCCAAGAACGAGATGGGCAGTTCTTC. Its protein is CASSQERDGQFF.

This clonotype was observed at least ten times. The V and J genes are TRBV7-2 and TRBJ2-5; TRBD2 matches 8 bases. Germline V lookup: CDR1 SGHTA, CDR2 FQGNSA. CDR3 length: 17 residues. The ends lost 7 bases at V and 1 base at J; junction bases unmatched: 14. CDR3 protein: CASTQKAILAAQETQYF. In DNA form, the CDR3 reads TGTGCCAGCACCCAGAAGGCCATACTAGCGGCCCAAGAGACCCAGTACTTC.

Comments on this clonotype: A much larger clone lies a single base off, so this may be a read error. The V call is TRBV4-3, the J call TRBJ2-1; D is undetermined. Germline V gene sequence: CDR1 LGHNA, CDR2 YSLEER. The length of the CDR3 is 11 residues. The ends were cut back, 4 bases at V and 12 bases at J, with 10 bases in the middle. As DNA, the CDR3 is TGCGCCAGCAGCCGAGGTTATGGGCAGTTCTTC. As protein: CASSRGYGQFF.

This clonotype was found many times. CDR3 protein: CASNVGRGSTDTQYF. CDR3 coding DNA: TGTGCCAGCAACGTTGGACGGGGTAGCACAGATACGCAGTATTTT. The chain recombines TRBV7-8 with TRBJ2-3, with D possibly being TRBD2 (5 bases). Trimming removed 7 bases from V and 0 bases from J, with 14 bases in between. Per germline, CDR1 SGHVS and CDR2 FQNEAQ. This CDR3 has 15 amino acids.

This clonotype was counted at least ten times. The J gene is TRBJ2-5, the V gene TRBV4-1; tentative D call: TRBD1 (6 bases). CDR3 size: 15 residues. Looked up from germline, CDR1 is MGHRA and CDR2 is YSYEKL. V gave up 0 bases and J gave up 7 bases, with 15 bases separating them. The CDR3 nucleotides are TGCGCCAGCAGCCAAGAGGGGCAGGGGTTTGGGACCCAGTACTTC. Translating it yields CASSQEGQGFGTQYF.

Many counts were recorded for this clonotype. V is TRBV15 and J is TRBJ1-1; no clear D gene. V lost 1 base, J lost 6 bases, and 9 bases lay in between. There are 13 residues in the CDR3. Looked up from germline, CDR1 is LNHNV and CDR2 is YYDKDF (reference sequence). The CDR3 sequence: CATSRAPTAEAFF. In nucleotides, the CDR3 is TGTGCCACCAGCAGAGCCCCCACCGCTGAAGCTTTCTTT.

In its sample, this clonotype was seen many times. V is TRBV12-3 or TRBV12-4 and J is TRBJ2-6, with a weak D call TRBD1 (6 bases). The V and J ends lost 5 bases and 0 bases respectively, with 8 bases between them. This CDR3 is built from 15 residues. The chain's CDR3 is CASSVTGSGANVLTF. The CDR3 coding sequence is TGTGCCAGCAGTGTGACAGGCTCTGGGGCCAACGTCCTGACTTTC.

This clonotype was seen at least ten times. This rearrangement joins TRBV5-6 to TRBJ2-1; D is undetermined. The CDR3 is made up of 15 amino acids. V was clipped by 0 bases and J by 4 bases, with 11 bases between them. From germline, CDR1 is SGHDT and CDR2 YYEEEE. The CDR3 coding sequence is TGTGCCAGCAGCTTGGAACATACCCCTTACAATGAGCAGTTCTTC. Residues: CASSLEHTPYNEQFF.

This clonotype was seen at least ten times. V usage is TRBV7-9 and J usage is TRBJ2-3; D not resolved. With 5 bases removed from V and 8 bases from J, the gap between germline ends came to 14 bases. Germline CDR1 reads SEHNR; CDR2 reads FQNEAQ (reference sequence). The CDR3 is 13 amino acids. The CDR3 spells CASSPPAHGTQYF. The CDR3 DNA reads TGTGCCAGCAGCCCCCCCGCGCACGGTACGCAGTATTTT.

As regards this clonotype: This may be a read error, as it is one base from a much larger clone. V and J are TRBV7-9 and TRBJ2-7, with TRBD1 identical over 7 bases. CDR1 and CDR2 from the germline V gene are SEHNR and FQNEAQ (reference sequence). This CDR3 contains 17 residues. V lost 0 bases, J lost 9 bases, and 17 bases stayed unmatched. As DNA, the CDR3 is TGTGCCAGCAGCTTAGCCCCCGGGACAGCTACTCGGCACGGGCAGTACTTC. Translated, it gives CASSLAPGTATRHGQYF. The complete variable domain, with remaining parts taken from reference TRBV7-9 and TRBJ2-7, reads DTGVSQNPRHKITKRGQNVTFRCDPISEHNRLYWYRQTLGQGPEFLTYFQNEAQLEKSRLLSDRFSAERPKGSFSTLEIQRTEQGDSAMYLCASSLAPGTATRHGQYFGPGTRLTVT.

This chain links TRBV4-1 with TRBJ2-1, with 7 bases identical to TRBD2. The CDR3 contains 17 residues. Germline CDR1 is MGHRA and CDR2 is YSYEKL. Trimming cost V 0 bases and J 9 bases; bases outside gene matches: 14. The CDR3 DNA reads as TGCGCCAGCAGCCAAGATTTATTTGTGGTAGCGGGTGCTGAGCAGTTCTTC. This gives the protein CASSQDLFVVAGAEQFF.